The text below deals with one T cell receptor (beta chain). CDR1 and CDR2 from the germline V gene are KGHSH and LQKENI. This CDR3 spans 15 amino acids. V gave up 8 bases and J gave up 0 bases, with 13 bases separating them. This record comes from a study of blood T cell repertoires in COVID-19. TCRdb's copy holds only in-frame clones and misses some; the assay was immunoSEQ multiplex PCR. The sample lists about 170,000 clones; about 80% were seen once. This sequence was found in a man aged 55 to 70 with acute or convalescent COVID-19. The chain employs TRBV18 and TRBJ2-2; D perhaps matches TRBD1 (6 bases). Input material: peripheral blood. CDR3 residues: CASPKRTANTGELFF. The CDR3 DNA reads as TGTGCCAGCCCAAAGAGGACAGCGAACACCGGGGAGCTGTTTTTT.